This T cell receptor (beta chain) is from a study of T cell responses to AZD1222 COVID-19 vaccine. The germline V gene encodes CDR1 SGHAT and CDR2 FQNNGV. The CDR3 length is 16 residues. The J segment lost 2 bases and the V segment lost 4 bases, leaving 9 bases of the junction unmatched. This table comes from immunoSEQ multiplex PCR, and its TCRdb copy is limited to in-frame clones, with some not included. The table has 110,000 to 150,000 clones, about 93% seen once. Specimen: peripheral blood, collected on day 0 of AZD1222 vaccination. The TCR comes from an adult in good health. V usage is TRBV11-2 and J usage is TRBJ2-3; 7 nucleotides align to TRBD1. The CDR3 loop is CASSSPSRGYTDTQYF. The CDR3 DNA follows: TGTGCCAGCAGCTCCCCATCCAGGGGGTACACAGATACGCAGTATTTT.